The subject of this entry is one T cell receptor (beta chain). The antigen it binds to is not known. The input lacks base qualities; no much larger clone sits a single base away. TCRbeta CDR3 regions were amplified from genomic DNA by means of the immunoSEQ Assay, a bias-controlled multiplex PCR. On the study's bioinformatics: The number of nucleated cells in each sample was estimated from the amplification of reference gene primers within the assay. To quantify the absolute abundance of each unique TCRbeta CDR3 rearrangement, sequence reads were collapsed and filtered. For each sample, productive Simpson clonality was calculated as the square root of Simpson's diversity index across productive rearrangements. TCRdb provides this immuneACCESS table in a form limited to in-frame rearrangements. Some clones are lacking; in checked studies, under half of them reflect an unresolved V gene, and why the rest are absent is not known. V and J calls plus clone size are reproduced from that table; the DNA served to infer D and trimming. The sample yields some 210,000 clones; more than 80% were counted once. Roughly 8.7% of the sample rests with the top ten.

This entry belongs to a study of blood T cell repertoires in COVID-19 (dated by TCRdb to the early 2020s). Turning to the overall study: Samples covering the acute and convalescent phases of COVID-19 were provided by collaborators in the United States, Italy and Spain. The prospective study material was composed of cDNA or gDNA derived from T cells, B-cell-depleted T cells, or PBMCs. Deeply sampled blood TCRbeta repertoires from subjects exposed to, actively infected with, or recovered from COVID-19 were included in the dataset. The repertoires were released in a freely available public database meant as a resource for research on the immune response to SARS-CoV-2. Samples came from the ongoing ImmuneRACE study (first 160 participants) plus 1,254 subjects from 6 global collaborators. The sample metadata nearly always contained a de-identified subject ID, COVID-19 status, age in years and sex. Where available, HLA class I and class II types were obtained from metadata supplied by the sample provider rather than from assay-based typing. Findings and caveats that apply to the study as a whole: The amount of clinical and demographic metadata varied by source and participant and was provided uncurated.

From the germline V gene, CDR1 is LGHNA and CDR2 is YNFKEQ. Including cysteine and phenylalanine, the CDR3 has 18 amino acids. Kept here is only the CDR3 DNA, which spans 54 bases and is read in frame from base 1. V is reduced by 2 bases and J by 0 bases, leaving a spacing of 17 bases between them. Participants in the prospective study were enrolled through a virtual design, were aged roughly 18 to 100 years, and lived in roughly 24 United States geographic areas. Cohort assignment in the prospective study relied on participant-reported clinical history from a screening survey and a study questionnaire. Recovered participants in ImmuneRACE Cohort 3 were defined by two consecutive negative NP/OP PCR tests, clearance by a healthcare professional, or resolution of symptoms. Each participant in the prospective study had whole blood, serum and a nasopharyngeal or oropharyngeal swab collected by mobile phlebotomists. Prospective study participants could optionally give additional blood draws and questionnaires over an approximately two-month period. Prospective study blood samples were shipped either frozen or at room temperature before DNA extraction.

The sequence came from a man aged 40-55 years who had recovered from COVID-19. The chain is assembled from TRBV4-2 and TRBJ1-3, with TRBD1 tentatively as D gene (6 bases match). What was sequenced was PBMCs or T cells enriched from blood (not recorded which). The nucleotide sequence reads as follows: TGTGCCAGCAGCCAATCCGGGACATTTAGAGGCTCTGGAAACACCATATATTTT. This gives the protein CASSQSGTFRGSGNTIYF.